These 11 T cell receptor beta chains originate from one sample sequenced in a study of early T cells in non-severe SARS-CoV-2 infection. TCRdb passed the 5' RACE reads through MiXCR, listing each CDR3 protein once. The repertoire holds approximately 58,000 distinct CDR3 sequences, with roughly 6.8% as singletons. The sequencing sample was made of whole blood. These receptors originate from an adult who was a healthcare worker with PCR-confirmed SARS-CoV-2 infection or an uninfected control (not recorded which).

This clonotype appeared a few times. This CDR3 is CATSLGGNGNTIYF. In DNA form, the CDR3 reads TGTGCCACCAGCCTGGGGGGGAATGGAAACACCATATATTTT. This chain joins TRBV15 and TRBJ1-3, with TRBD1 as a possible D gene (5 bases). Trimming took 5 bases from V and 3 from J, leaving 11 bases between them. There are 14 residues in the CDR3. From germline, CDR1 is LNHNV and CDR2 YYDKDF (reference sequence).

The chain uses TRBV18 and TRBJ1-6; 7 positions agree with TRBD1. Germline V lookup: CDR1 KGHSH, CDR2 LQKENI. The length of the CDR3 is 15 residues. J gave up 3 bases and V 5 bases, and 4 bases lay outside the gene matches. CDR3: CASSEPGGYNSPLHF. The CDR3 bases are TGTGCCAGCTCAGAGCCAGGGGGCTATAATTCACCCCTCCACTTT.

Notes on this clonotype: Just one base apart from a much larger clone, this may be a read error. The V gene is TRBV7-6, the J gene TRBJ2-7, with no clear D. Germline V gene data show CDR1 as SGHVS and CDR2 as FNYEAQ. The CDR3 contains 13 residues. CDR3 DNA sequence: TGTGTCAGCAGCTTAGGCAGGTCCTACGAGCAGTACTTC. Amino acids: CVSSLGRSYEQYF.

Ten or more counts support this clonotype. The J gene is TRBJ2-2, the V gene TRBV12-3 or TRBV12-4; D is unclear. This CDR3 contains 13 residues. Trimming took off 5 bases at V and 3 bases at J, with 7 bases between the two ends. The CDR3 region has the DNA TGTGCCAGCAGTCCTCCAGACACCGGGGAGCTGTTTTTT. It yields the protein CASSPPDTGELFF.

A few counts support this clonotype. The chain carries TRBV27 and TRBJ2-3; the match to TRBD2 covers 15 bases. This CDR3 has 19 amino acids. Germline trimming cut 5 bases from V and 2 bases from J; bases unmatched to any gene: 11. Germline V gives CDR1 MNHEY, CDR2 SMNVEV (reference sequence). CDR3 protein: CASSPYRGLAGGYTDTQYF. The CDR3 DNA reads TGTGCCAGCAGTCCGTACAGGGGACTAGCGGGGGGATACACAGATACGCAGTATTTT.

The rearrangement joins TRBV11-2 to TRBJ2-5; 8 bases agree with TRBD2. V shed 3 bases, J shed 5 bases, and the junction held 17 bases outside the gene matches. This CDR3 has 18 amino acids. CDR1 and CDR2 from the germline V gene are SGHAT and FQNNGV. The CDR3 DNA is TGTGCCAGCAGCTTCGCGCGGAGTAGCGGGGTTACAGGGGAGACCCAGTACTTC. It encodes CASSFARSSGVTGETQYF. Looking up the rest from reference TRBV11-2 and TRBJ2-5 gives the full variable domain: EAGVAQSPRYKIIEKRQSVAFWCNPISGHATLYWYQQILGQGPKLLIQFQNNGVVDDSQLPKDRFSAERLKGVDSTLKIQPAKLEDSAVYLCASSFARSSGVTGETQYFGPGTRLLVL.

The chain carries TRBV11-2 and TRBJ2-3, with D tentatively TRBD2 (5 bases). V was shortened by 5 bases and J by 4 bases, with 28 bases between the two germline ends. Per the germline V gene, CDR1 is SGHAT and CDR2 is FQNNGV. The CDR3 sequence is 19 residues long. CDR3 nucleotides: TGTGCCAGCAGCCTCCCCGGGAAGAGCGGTTACTGGTGGGCAGATACGCAGTATTTT. Residues: CASSLPGKSGYWWADTQYF.

There are a few counts of this clonotype. This rearrangement joins TRBV3-1 to TRBJ1-1; D possibly corresponds to TRBD1 (6 bases). Trimming removed 1 base from V and 4 bases from J, with 22 bases in between. CDR3 size: 18 residues. Looked up from germline, CDR1 is LGHDT and CDR2 is YNNKEL (reference sequence). In nucleotides, the CDR3 is TGTGCCAGCAGCCAAGTCCCGGGGGGCCTTAGAGGGGGCACTGAAGCTTTCTTT. The encoded protein is CASSQVPGGLRGGTEAFF. Variable domain in full (rest from reference TRBV3-1 and TRBJ1-1): DTAVSQTPKYLVTQMGNDKSIKCEQNLGHDTMYWYKQDSKKFLKIMFSYNNKELIINETVPNRFSPKSPDKAHLNLHINSLELGDSAVYFCASSQVPGGLRGGTEAFFGQGTRLTVV.

The chain links TRBV7-2 to TRBJ2-7; either TRBD1 or TRBD2 may fit D (6 bases each). The V gene's germline CDR1 is SGHTA and CDR2 FQGNSA. V gave up 2 bases and J gave up 4 bases, with 9 bases separating them. This CDR3 is 13 amino acids long. The CDR3 bases are TGTGCCAGCAGCTTACCGGGGGCATACGAGCAGTACTTC. Protein: CASSLPGAYEQYF. Full variable domain (rest looked up from reference TRBV7-2 and TRBJ2-7): GAGVSQSPSNKVTEKGKDVELRCDPISGHTALYWYRQSLGQGLEFLIYFQGNSAPDKSGLPSDRFSAERTGGSVSTLTIQRTQQEDSAVYLCASSLPGAYEQYFGPGTRLTVT.

This clonotype was recorded many times. V gene TRBV11-3 combines with J gene TRBJ2-1; 7 bases are a match to TRBD1. The CDR3 is made up of 16 amino acids. V shed 1 base, J shed 0 bases, and the junction held 3 bases outside the gene matches. Germline CDR1 and CDR2: SGHNT and YENEEA. The CDR3 DNA reads TGTGCCAGCAGCTTAGCGGGACAGAGCTCCTACAATGAGCAGTTCTTC. Translation: CASSLAGQSSYNEQFF.

This clonotype was seen repeatedly, ten times or more. The CDR3 coding sequence is TGTGCCTGGAGTGTACAGGGGGGGACCCGGACCCAGTACTTC. Translated, it gives CAWSVQGGTRTQYF. The rearrangement links TRBV30 to TRBJ2-5; tentative D call: TRBD1 (8 bases). The CDR3 has 14 amino acids. The germline V gene encodes CDR1 GTSNPN and CDR2 SVGIG (reference sequence). V gave up 0 bases and J gave up 7 bases, with 15 bases separating them.